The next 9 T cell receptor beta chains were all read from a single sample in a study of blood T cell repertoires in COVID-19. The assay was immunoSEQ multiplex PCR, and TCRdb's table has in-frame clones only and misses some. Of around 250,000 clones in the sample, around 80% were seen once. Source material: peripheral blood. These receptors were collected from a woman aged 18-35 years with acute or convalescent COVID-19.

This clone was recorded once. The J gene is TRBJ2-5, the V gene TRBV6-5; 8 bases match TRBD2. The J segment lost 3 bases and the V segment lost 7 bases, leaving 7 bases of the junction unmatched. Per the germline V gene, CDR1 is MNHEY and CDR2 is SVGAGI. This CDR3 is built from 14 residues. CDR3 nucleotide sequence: TGTGCCAGCACCGCAACTAGCGGCGAAGAGACCCAGTACTTC. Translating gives CASTATSGEETQYF.

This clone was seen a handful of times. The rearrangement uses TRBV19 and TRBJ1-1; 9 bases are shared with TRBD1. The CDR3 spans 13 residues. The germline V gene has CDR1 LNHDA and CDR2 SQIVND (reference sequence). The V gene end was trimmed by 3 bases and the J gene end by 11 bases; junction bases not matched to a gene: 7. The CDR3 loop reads CASSIETGGFAFF. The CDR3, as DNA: TGTGCCAGTAGTATTGAGACAGGGGGTTTCGCTTTCTTT.

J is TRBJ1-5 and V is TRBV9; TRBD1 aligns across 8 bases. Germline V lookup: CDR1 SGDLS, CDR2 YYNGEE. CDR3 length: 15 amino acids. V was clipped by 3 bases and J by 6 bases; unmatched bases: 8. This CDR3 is CASSGGQGPSQPQHF. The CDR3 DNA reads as TGTGCCAGCAGCGGTGGACAGGGTCCGAGTCAGCCCCAGCATTTT. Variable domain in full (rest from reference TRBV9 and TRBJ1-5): DSGVTQTPKHLITATGQRVTLRCSPRSGDLSVYWYQQSLDQGLQFLIQYYNGEERAKGNILERFSAQQFPDLHSELNLSSLELGDSALYFCASSGGQGPSQPQHFGDGTRLSIL.

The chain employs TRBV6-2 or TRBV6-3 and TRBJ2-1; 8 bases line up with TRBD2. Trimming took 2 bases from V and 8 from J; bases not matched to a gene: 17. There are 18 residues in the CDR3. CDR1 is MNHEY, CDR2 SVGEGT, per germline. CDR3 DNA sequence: TGTGCCAGCAGTTACGAGGTTAGCGGGAAGCGGGCTCTTTATGAGCAGTTCTTC. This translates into CASSYEVSGKRALYEQFF.

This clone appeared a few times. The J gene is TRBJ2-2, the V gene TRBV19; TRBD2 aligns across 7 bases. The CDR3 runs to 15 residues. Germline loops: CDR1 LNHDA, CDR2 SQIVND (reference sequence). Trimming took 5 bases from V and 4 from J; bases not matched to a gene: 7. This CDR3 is CASSPDPGGTGELFF. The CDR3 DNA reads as TGTGCCAGTAGTCCCGACCCGGGGGGCACCGGGGAGCTGTTTTTT.

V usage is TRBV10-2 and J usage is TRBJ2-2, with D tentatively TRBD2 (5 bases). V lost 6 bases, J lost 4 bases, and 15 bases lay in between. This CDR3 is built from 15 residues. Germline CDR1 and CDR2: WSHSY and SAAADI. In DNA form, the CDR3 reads TGCGCCAGCAGAGGCGGGCCCGCGGGCACCGGGGAGCTGTTTTTT. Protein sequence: CASRGGPAGTGELFF.

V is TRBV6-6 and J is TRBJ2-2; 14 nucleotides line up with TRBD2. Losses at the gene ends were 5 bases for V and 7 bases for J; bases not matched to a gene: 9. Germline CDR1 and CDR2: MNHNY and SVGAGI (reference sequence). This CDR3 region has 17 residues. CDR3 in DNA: TGTGCCAGCAGTCCGCTAGGGACTAGCGGGAGTGGCGGGGAGCTGTTTTTT. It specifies CASSPLGTSGSGGELFF.

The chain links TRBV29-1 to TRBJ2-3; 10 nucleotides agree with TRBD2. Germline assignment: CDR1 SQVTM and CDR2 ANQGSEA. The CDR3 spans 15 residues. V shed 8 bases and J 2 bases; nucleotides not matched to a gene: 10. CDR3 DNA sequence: TGCAGCTTTGCCTTAGCGGGAGGCACCACAGATACGCAGTATTTT. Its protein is CSFALAGGTTDTQYF.

In nucleotides, the CDR3 is TGTGCCAGCAGCCTGATGTGGAGCAGCCCTGAAGCTTTCTTT. It encodes CASSLMWSSPEAFF. This rearrangement joins TRBV11-2 to TRBJ1-1; D unclear. The length of the CDR3 is 14 residues. CDR1 SGHAT and CDR2 FQNNGV come from the germline V gene. V was pared by 5 bases and J by 6 bases, with 16 bases between.